This entry is about one T cell receptor beta chain. This sample is part of a study of blood T cell repertoires in COVID-19. Participants were placed into cohorts based on the clinical history they reported. Donors in Cohort 3 who had recovered were those with two negative PCRs, healthcare professional clearance, or resolution of their symptoms. Original analysis: The authors estimated nucleated cell counts from reference gene primer amplification. Generated by immunoSEQ multiplex PCR, the TCRdb table keeps only in-frame clones and is missing some. D and trimming were read from the DNA, whereas the V and J calls and clone size are those reported in that table. The repertoire holds fewer than 250,000 clones, with under 90% as singletons. The receptor's source is a man aged 55 to 70 who had recovered from COVID-19. Sequencing was done on a sample of PBMCs or T cells enriched from blood (not recorded which).

The CDR3 region has the DNA TGTGCCAGCAGCAGTACTAGCTTGAGTGAGCAGTTCTTC. Translation gives CASSSTSLSEQFF. The rearrangement uses TRBV7-9 and TRBJ2-1; the D gene is possibly TRBD2 (6 bases). Trimming took off 5 bases at V and 9 bases at J, with 14 bases between the two ends. The CDR3 totals 13 residues. The germline gives CDR1 SEHNR, CDR2 FQNEAQ (reference sequence).